Below are 29 T cell receptor beta chains sequenced from a single sample in a study of vaccination and CD4 T cells after COVID-19. No antigen has been identified for these receptors. Cultured CD4+ T-cell DNA underwent Oncomine TCR Beta short-read sequencing. Genomic DNA was taken out of cultured CD4+ T cells by extraction. Using its own MiXCR run on the PCR reads, TCRdb lists one record per CDR3 protein. The sample lists some 10,000 distinct CDR3 sequences; approximately 31% were seen once. Treatment: approximately 11-day PBMC culture with coronavirus spike peptide pools or control peptides (ViraFEST assay). Before the COVID-19 pandemic (2011-2018), CD4+ T cells were obtained from the unexposed donor. The sequenced material came from CD4+ T cells from blood, cultured in vitro. Source of these receptors: a human donor in good health.

Here the CDR3 reads CASRDGFEAFF. CDR3 DNA: TGTGCCAGCAGGGACGGTTTTGAAGCTTTCTTT. The chain links TRBV25-1 to TRBJ1-1, with D unresolved. V shed 6 bases and J shed 7 bases, with 9 bases lying between them. This CDR3 has 11 residues. Germline CDR1 reads MGHDK; CDR2 reads SYGVNS.

This clonotype has more than one count but fewer than ten. The V gene is TRBV5-4, the J gene TRBJ2-7, with D possibly TRBD1 on 6 matching bases. Between the trimmed V and J ends, which lost 5 bases and 4 bases, there was a span of 10 bases. CDR1 and CDR2 (germline): SGHNT, YYREEE (reference sequence). The CDR3 consists of 12 residues. The CDR3 loop is CASSRDTYEQYF. The CDR3, as DNA: TGTGCCAGCAGTAGGGACACATACGAGCAGTACTTC.

This clonotype was counted only a few times. This chain connects TRBV6-1 to TRBJ1-2; no clear D gene. Germline assignment: CDR1 MNHNS and CDR2 SASEGT. This CDR3 contains 15 residues. Between the trimmed V and J ends, which lost 1 base and 1 base, there was a span of 10 bases. CDR3 nucleotide sequence: TGTGCCAGCAGTGAAGAGGGCAGGCGTAACTATGGCTACACCTTC. Translated: CASSEEGRRNYGYTF.

This clonotype was seen only a few times. This chain connects TRBV5-4 to TRBJ2-5; D might be TRBD1 (5 bases). The CDR3 is 14 amino acids. Germline assignment: CDR1 SGHNT and CDR2 YYREEE (reference sequence). V lost 1 base and J 5 bases, leaving 12 bases between the germline ends. DNA of the CDR3: TGTGCCAGCAGCTTGAAATCAGGGCGGGAGACCCAGTACTTC. The encoded protein is CASSLKSGRETQYF.

J is TRBJ1-3 and V is TRBV7-6, with 8 positions matching TRBD1. V lost 5 bases, J lost 0 bases, and 12 bases stayed unmatched. CDR1 and CDR2 from the germline V gene are SGHVS and FNYEAQ. The CDR3 sequence is 18 residues long. The CDR3 nucleotides are TGTGCCAGCAGCCCACCGCCGGACAGGGTGCTCTCTGGAAACACCATATATTTT. It yields the protein CASSPPPDRVLSGNTIYF.

This clonotype was found a few times. V usage is TRBV7-2 and J usage is TRBJ2-7, with TRBD2 as a possible D gene (6 bases). The CDR3 runs to 15 residues. CDR1 SGHTA and CDR2 FQGNSA come from the germline V gene. The germline V and J ends were trimmed by 6 bases and 0 bases, with 15 bases remaining between them. CDR3 bases: TGTGCCAGCAGTCGTAGCGGTCTCGGCTCCTACGAGCAGTACTTC. Translated, it gives CASSRSGLGSYEQYF. The full variable domain, rest sourced from reference TRBV7-2 and TRBJ2-7, is GAGVSQSPSNKVTEKGKDVELRCDPISGHTALYWYRQSLGQGLEFLIYFQGNSAPDKSGLPSDRFSAERTGGSVSTLTIQRTQQEDSAVYLCASSRSGLGSYEQYFGPGTRLTVT.

The rearrangement uses TRBV7-3 and TRBJ2-1, with 12 bases that match TRBD2. From germline, CDR1 is SGHTA and CDR2 FQGTGA. This CDR3 contains 16 residues. The trim removed 4 bases at V and 4 bases at J, leaving 5 bases unmatched. The CDR3 DNA reads TGTGCCAGCAGCTCGACTAGCGGGAGTATTTACAATGAGCAGTTCTTC. This sequence encodes CASSSTSGSIYNEQFF.

The rearrangement links TRBV28 to TRBJ1-1, with a possible D match to TRBD1 (6 bases). CDR3 length: 15 amino acids. Trimming left V 2 bases short and J 1 base short, with 11 bases between. CDR1 is MDHEN and CDR2 is SYDVKM in the germline V gene. CDR3 amino acids: CASSLITGTNTEAFF. Here the CDR3 DNA reads TGTGCCAGCAGTTTAATTACAGGGACGAACACTGAAGCTTTCTTT.

This clonotype was seen a handful of times. The rearrangement joins TRBV25-1 to TRBJ1-2, with 8 bases matching TRBD1. The CDR3 contains 14 residues. From germline, CDR1 is MGHDK and CDR2 SYGVNS. The ends lost 3 bases at V and 6 bases at J; junction bases unmatched: 6. CDR3 residues: CASSETGARNGYTF. The CDR3, as DNA: TGTGCCAGCAGTGAGACAGGGGCGAGGAATGGCTACACCTTC.

This chain joins TRBV28 and TRBJ1-6, with D hard to call. CDR1 is MDHEN and CDR2 is SYDVKM in the germline V gene. There are 13 residues in the CDR3. The CDR3 here is CAVGSSYNSPLHF. For the CDR3, the DNA is TGTGCTGTTGGGAGCTCCTATAATTCACCCCTCCACTTT.

This clonotype came up a few times. The chain combines TRBV20-1 with TRBJ2-7; TRBD1 agrees at 7 bases. The V and J ends lost 6 bases and 4 bases, in that order; junction bases with no gene match: 6. The CDR3 has 12 residues. Germline V gene data show CDR1 as DFQATT and CDR2 as SNEGSKA (reference sequence). The CDR3 DNA follows: TGCAGTGCCCAGGACAGGAGATACGAGCAGTACTTC. It encodes CSAQDRRYEQYF.

This chain uses TRBV3-1 with TRBJ2-1; D gene uncertain. Germline V gene lookup returns CDR1 LGHDT and CDR2 YNNKEL (reference sequence). V lost 4 bases and J 7 bases, leaving 11 bases between the germline ends. The CDR3 is 13 residues long. The CDR3 DNA follows: TGTGCCAGCAGCCCCAAGGCTGTTAATGAGCAGTTCTTC. Translated, it gives CASSPKAVNEQFF.

This clonotype was seen more than once but under ten times. The chain is built from TRBV6-1 and TRBJ2-6; D gene unclear. CDR3 length equals 12 residues. Trimming cost V 6 bases and J 5 bases, with 5 bases left between them. The germline CDR1 and CDR2 sequences are MNHNS and SASEGT. The CDR3 coding sequence is TGTGCCAGCAGCCCCCGGGCCAACGTCCTGACTTTC. It codes for CASSPRANVLTF.

The chain employs TRBV11-1 and TRBJ2-1, with D possibly TRBD2 on 6 matching bases. The V end lost 0 bases, the J end lost 4 bases, and 7 bases lay between the germline ends. CDR1 is SGHAT, CDR2 FQDESV, per germline (reference sequence). The CDR3 has 14 amino acids. The CDR3, as DNA: TGTGCCAGCAGCTTAGCACGGGAGTACAATGAGCAGTTCTTC. It specifies CASSLAREYNEQFF.

This clonotype was detected a few times. The V and J genes are TRBV20-1 and TRBJ2-4, with 7 bases aligning to TRBD2. The CDR3 length is 17 residues. V gave up 2 bases and J gave up 2 bases; unmatched junction bases: 12. Per germline, CDR1 DFQATT and CDR2 SNEGSKA (reference sequence). The CDR3 DNA sequence: TGCAGTGCTAGACTACTCCTAGCGGCTCTAACCAAAAACATTCAGTACTTC. This translates into CSARLLLAALTKNIQYF.

This clonotype was detected a few times. The J gene is TRBJ1-5, the V gene TRBV19; TRBD1 might be the D (6 bases). V was cut by 5 bases and J by 6 bases, with 14 bases left in between. The CDR3 length is 14 residues. The V gene's germline CDR1 is LNHDA and CDR2 SQIVND (reference sequence). For the CDR3, the DNA is TGTGCCAGTAGTGAGGGGGGGCGCGGTCAGCCCCAGCATTTT. This sequence encodes CASSEGGRGQPQHF.

Concerning this clonotype: No conserved phenylalanine or tryptophan ends this CDR3, so it is likely a read error. The chain joins TRBV27 to TRBJ1-5; D possibly corresponds to TRBD1 (6 bases). This CDR3 has 16 amino acids. Germline V gene data show CDR1 as MNHEY and CDR2 as SMNVEV (reference sequence). V lost 5 bases to trimming and J lost 6 bases, with 20 bases between them. The CDR3 DNA is TGTGCCAGCAGTAGGGGGGGAGCGCCGGCGGGTCAGCCCCAGCATCTT. Residues: CASSRGGAPAGQPQHL.

The chain couples TRBV6-1 to TRBJ1-5; possible D gene TRBD1, 6 bases. V lost 7 bases to trimming and J lost 3 bases, with 10 bases between them. This CDR3 contains 13 residues. The germline V gene has CDR1 MNHNS and CDR2 SASEGT. The CDR3 loop is CASIRQDNQPQHF. CDR3 nucleotide sequence: TGTGCCAGCATCAGACAGGACAATCAGCCCCAGCATTTT.

The table lists this clonotype with a few counts. The chain uses TRBV10-3 and TRBJ2-3, with 8 bases identical to TRBD2. The CDR3 loop spans 15 amino acids. The V and J ends lost 6 bases and 2 bases, in that order; junction bases with no gene match: 7. In germline, CDR1 is ENHRY, CDR2 SYGVKD. CDR3 residues: CAISGRGDSTDTQYF. CDR3 DNA sequence: TGTGCCATCAGCGGGCGGGGGGATTCCACAGATACGCAGTATTTT.

This clonotype occurred once. This sequence joins TRBV11-3 and TRBJ2-1; no definite D call. V was shortened by 2 bases and J by 6 bases, with 17 bases between the two germline ends. The CDR3 is made up of 16 amino acids. In germline, CDR1 is SGHNT, CDR2 YENEEA. The DNA for the CDR3 is TGTGCCAGCAGCTTATTCGGGCCGCAGACGGGCAATGAGCAGTTCTTC. Its protein product is CASSLFGPQTGNEQFF.

The V gene is TRBV7-9, the J gene TRBJ1-1; possible D gene TRBD1, 6 bases. Germline CDR1 is SEHNR and CDR2 is FQNEAQ (reference sequence). Trimming cost V 5 bases and J 1 base, with 23 bases left between them. The CDR3 is 18 amino acids. As DNA, the CDR3 is TGTGCCAGCAGCGCCCGGGGGGCAGGTATAATCCCGAACACTGAAGCTTTCTTT. Translation gives CASSARGAGIIPNTEAFF.

The chain uses TRBV20-1 and TRBJ1-4; the match to TRBD1 covers 9 bases. With V trimmed by 0 bases and J by 0 bases, 5 bases remained unmatched. This CDR3 contains 17 residues. Germline loops: CDR1 DFQATT, CDR2 SNEGSKA (reference sequence). In nucleotides, the CDR3 is TGCAGTGCTAGAGATGGGACAGGGAGTGCAACTAATGAAAAACTGTTTTTT. Translation: CSARDGTGSATNEKLFF.

V gene TRBV7-2 combines with J gene TRBJ2-7, with no clear D. Germline assignment: CDR1 SGHTA and CDR2 FQGNSA. V lost 0 bases and J 0 bases, leaving 12 bases between the germline ends. This CDR3 is 16 amino acids long. This CDR3 is CASSLAARRNSYEQYF. The CDR3 region has the DNA TGTGCCAGCAGCTTAGCTGCCCGGCGCAACTCCTACGAGCAGTACTTC.

The rearrangement joins TRBV21-1 to TRBJ2-6; the D segment call TRBD1 is taken from the table without a DNA check. TRBV21-1 is shown as a pseudogene. This CDR3 is 15 amino acids long. This chain's CDR3 is CASSTQDPGANVLTF. DNA of the CDR3: TGTGCCAGCAGCACACAGGATCCTGGGGCCAACGTCCTGACTTTC.

This clonotype has just a few counts. This chain uses TRBV7-9 with TRBJ2-3; 7 nucleotides agree with TRBD2. The CDR3 totals 15 residues. The V and J ends lost 3 bases and 4 bases, in that order; junction bases with no gene match: 7. CDR1 and CDR2 (germline): SEHNR, FQNEAQ (reference sequence). The CDR3 here is CASSLRELRADTQYF. The CDR3 DNA reads as TGTGCCAGCAGCTTGCGGGAGCTCAGAGCAGATACGCAGTATTTT.

The chain is built from TRBV7-2 and TRBJ2-1, with 8 positions matching TRBD2. CDR1 is SGHTA, CDR2 FQGNSA, per germline. CDR3 length: 15 residues. With 5 bases clipped from V and 4 bases from J, the junction kept 7 bases outside the gene matches. The CDR3 is CASSRAGAVYNEQFF. CDR3 nucleotide sequence: TGTGCCAGCAGCCGAGCGGGAGCGGTTTACAATGAGCAGTTCTTC.

This clonotype was detected only a few times. The CDR3 region has the DNA TGTGCCACCAGCAAGTTACAGGACAACTACAATGAGCAGTTCTTC. Its translation: CATSKLQDNYNEQFF. The J gene is TRBJ2-1, the V gene TRBV15, with D possibly being TRBD1 (5 bases). Germline CDR1 is LNHNV and CDR2 is YYDKDF (reference sequence). Trimming shortened V by 4 bases and J by 3 bases, and 13 bases separated the two germline ends. This CDR3 contains 15 residues.

This clonotype was picked up one time. The chain employs TRBV6-1 and TRBJ1-5, with 7 bases lining up with TRBD1. The trim removed 2 bases at V and 7 bases at J, leaving 26 bases unmatched. This CDR3 spans 21 amino acids. Germline-derived CDR1 and CDR2 are MNHNS and SASEGT. The CDR3 DNA reads as TGTGCCAGCAGTGAAAGATTCTCCGCTGGACAGGCGGCGGGGAAAATACAGCCCCAGCATTTT. This sequence encodes CASSERFSAGQAAGKIQPQHF.

The chain has TRBV30 and TRBJ1-1, with D hard to call. Deletions cut 0 bases from V and 1 base from J, with 6 bases between. The CDR3 is made up of 13 amino acids. Germline CDR1 GTSNPN, CDR2 SVGIG (reference sequence). CDR3 sequence (DNA): TGTGCCTGGAGTGTCCGGGGGAACACTGAAGCTTTCTTT. Residues: CAWSVRGNTEAFF.